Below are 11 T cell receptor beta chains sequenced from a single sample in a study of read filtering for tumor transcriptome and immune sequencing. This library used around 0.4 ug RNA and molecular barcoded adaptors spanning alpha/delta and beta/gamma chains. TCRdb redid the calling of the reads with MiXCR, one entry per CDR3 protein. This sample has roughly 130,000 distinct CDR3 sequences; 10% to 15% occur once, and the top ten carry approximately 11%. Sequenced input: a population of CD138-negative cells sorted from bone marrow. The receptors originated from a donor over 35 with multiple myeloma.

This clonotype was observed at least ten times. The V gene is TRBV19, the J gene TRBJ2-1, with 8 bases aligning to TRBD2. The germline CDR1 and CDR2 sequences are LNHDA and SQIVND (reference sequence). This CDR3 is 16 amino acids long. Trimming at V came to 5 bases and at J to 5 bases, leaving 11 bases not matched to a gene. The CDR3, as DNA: TGTGCCAGTAGTGCCATCCGACTAGCGTCTAACAATGAGCAGTTCTTC. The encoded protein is CASSAIRLASNNEQFF. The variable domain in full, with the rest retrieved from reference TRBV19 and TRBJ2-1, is DGGITQSPKYLFRKEGQNVTLSCEQNLNHDAMYWYRQDPGQGLRLIYYSQIVNDFQKGDIAEGYSVSREKKESFPLTVTSAQKNPTAFYLCASSAIRLASNNEQFFGPGTRLTVL.

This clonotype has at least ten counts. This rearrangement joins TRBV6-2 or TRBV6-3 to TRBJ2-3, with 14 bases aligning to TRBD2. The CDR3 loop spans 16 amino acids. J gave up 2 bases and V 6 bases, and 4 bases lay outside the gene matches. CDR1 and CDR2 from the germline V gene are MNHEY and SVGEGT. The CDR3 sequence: CASSWTSGGNTDTQYF. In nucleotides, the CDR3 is TGTGCCAGCAGCTGGACTAGCGGGGGGAACACAGATACGCAGTATTTT.

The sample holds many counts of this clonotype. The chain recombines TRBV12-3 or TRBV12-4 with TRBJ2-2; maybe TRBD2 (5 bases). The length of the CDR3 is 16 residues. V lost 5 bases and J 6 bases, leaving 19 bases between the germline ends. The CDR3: CASSPSGSLSAGELFF. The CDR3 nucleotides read TGTGCCAGCAGTCCTTCGGGGAGCCTAAGTGCCGGGGAGCTGTTTTTT.

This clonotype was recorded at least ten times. CDR3 nucleotide sequence: TGTGCCAGCAGCCAAGATCTCGCCCCAGGTTCCTACAATGAGCAGTTCTTC. Its translation: CASSQDLAPGSYNEQFF. V and J are TRBV4-2 and TRBJ2-1; no definite D call. CDR1 and CDR2 (germline): LGHNA, YNFKEQ. Trimming removed 0 bases at V and 1 base at J, with 13 bases between. The CDR3 runs 17 residues.

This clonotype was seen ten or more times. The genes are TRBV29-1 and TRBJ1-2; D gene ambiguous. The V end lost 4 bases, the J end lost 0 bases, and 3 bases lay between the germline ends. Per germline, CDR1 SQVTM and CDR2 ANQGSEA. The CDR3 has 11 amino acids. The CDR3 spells CSVAANYGYTF. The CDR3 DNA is TGCAGCGTTGCCGCTAACTATGGCTACACCTTC.

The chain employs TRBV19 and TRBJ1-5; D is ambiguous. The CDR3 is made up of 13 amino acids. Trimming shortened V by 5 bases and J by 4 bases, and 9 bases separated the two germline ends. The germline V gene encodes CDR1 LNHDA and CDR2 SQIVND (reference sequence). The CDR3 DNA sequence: TGTGCCAGTAGTGCCACCCTTAATCAGCCCCAGCATTTT. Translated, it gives CASSATLNQPQHF.

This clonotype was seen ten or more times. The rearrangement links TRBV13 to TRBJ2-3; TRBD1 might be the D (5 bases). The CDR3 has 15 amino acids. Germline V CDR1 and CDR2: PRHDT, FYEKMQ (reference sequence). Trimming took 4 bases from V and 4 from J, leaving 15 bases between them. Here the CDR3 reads CASSSPTTDPDTQYF. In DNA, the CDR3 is TGTGCCAGCAGCTCTCCCACGACAGACCCAGATACGCAGTATTTT.

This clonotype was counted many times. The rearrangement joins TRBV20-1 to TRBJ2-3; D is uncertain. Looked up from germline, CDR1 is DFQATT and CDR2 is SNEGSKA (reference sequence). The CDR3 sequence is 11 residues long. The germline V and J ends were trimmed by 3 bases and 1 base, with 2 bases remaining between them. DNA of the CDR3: TGCAGTGCTAGCGGCACAGATACGCAGTATTTT. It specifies CSASGTDTQYF.

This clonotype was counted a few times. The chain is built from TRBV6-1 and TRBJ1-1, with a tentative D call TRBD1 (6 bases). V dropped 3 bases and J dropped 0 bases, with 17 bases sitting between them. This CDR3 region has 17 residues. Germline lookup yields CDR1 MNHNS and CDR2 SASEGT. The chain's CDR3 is CASSDKFGGAMNTEAFF. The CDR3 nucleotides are TGTGCCAGCAGTGATAAGTTCGGGGGGGCCATGAACACTGAAGCTTTCTTT.

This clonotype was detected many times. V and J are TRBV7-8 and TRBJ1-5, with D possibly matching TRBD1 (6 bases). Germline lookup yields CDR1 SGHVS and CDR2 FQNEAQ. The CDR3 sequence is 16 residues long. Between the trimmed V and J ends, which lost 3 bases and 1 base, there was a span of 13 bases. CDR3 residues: CASSFRWGASNQPQHF. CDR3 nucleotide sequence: TGTGCCAGCAGCTTCCGTTGGGGGGCGAGCAATCAGCCCCAGCATTTT.

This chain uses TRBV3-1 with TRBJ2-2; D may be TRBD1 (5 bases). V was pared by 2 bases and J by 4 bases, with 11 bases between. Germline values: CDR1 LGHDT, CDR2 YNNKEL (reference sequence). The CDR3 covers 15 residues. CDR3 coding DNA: TGTGCCAGCAGCCAATCGGACACAACCACCGGGGAGCTGTTTTTT. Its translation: CASSQSDTTTGELFF.